This T cell receptor beta chain stems from a study of cytomegalovirus exposure and HLA in healthy donors. General study results and limits: In an earlier analysis, in some 500 donors, most V segments appeared productive either ~87% or ~30% of the time.

CDR3 length: 16 residues. V shed 7 bases and J 6 bases; nucleotides not matched to a gene: 11. Germline V gives CDR1 SEHNR, CDR2 FQNEAQ (reference sequence). Comments on this clone: No antigen is known for it.

PCR employed 60 Vbeta and 13 Jbeta primers. Profiling relied on immunoSEQ multiplex PCR, and the TCRdb table lists in-frame clones only, not all of them. The sample lists about 160,000 clones, approximately 72% occurring once. The TCR sequence derives from a man aged 18-30 years in good health and CMV-seronegative. The chain links TRBV7-9 to TRBJ2-3, with 12 nucleotides matching TRBD2. The source material was PBMCs. The CDR3 protein is CASTPMGLAGGDTQYF. CDR3 DNA: TGTGCCAGCACCCCCATGGGCCTAGCGGGAGGGGATACGCAGTATTTT.